Presented here are 26 T cell receptor beta chains from one specimen sequenced in a study of siplizumab effects on memory and regulatory T cells. The repertoire was sequenced with immunoSEQ multiplex PCR; TCRdb's copy has only in-frame clones and lacks some. The profile shows 55,000 to 65,000 clones, over 95% of them singletons. Sample: naive CD8+ T cells sorted from blood. The source is a human donor in good health.

The V gene is TRBV11-3, the J gene TRBJ2-2, with 9 nucleotides matching TRBD1. CDR1 SGHNT and CDR2 YENEEA come from the germline V gene. This CDR3 comprises 15 residues. The ends lost 3 bases at V and 4 bases at J; junction bases unmatched: 3. The CDR3 region has the DNA TGTGCCAGCAGCTTCGGGACAGGGATCACCGGGGAGCTGTTTTTT. Translating gives CASSFGTGITGELFF.

The J gene is TRBJ2-4, the V gene TRBV6-6; D gene uncertain. This CDR3 has 14 residues. The germline V gene encodes CDR1 MNHNY and CDR2 SVGAGI (reference sequence). V dropped 5 bases and J dropped 2 bases, with 10 bases sitting between them. CDR3 amino acids: CASSGVLTKNIQYF. For the CDR3, the DNA is TGTGCCAGCAGTGGTGTCTTAACCAAAAACATTCAGTACTTC.

The J gene is TRBJ2-3, the V gene TRBV4-3, with D tentatively TRBD1 or TRBD2 (7 bases each). CDR1 LGHNA and CDR2 YSLEER come from the germline V gene. The CDR3 contains 17 residues. V shed 1 base and J shed 2 bases, with 16 bases lying between them. CDR3 sequence (DNA): TGCGCCAGCAGCCAAGGGGAGGGGGCGGTCCCCACAGATACGCAGTATTTT. Amino acid sequence: CASSQGEGAVPTDTQYF.

The chain is built from TRBV7-6 and TRBJ2-1; tentatively, D is TRBD2 (6 bases). Trimming took 0 bases from V and 9 from J, leaving 6 bases between them. There are 12 residues in the CDR3. Per germline, CDR1 SGHVS and CDR2 FNYEAQ. CDR3: CASSLAGGEQFF. The CDR3 DNA is TGTGCCAGCAGCTTAGCGGGGGGTGAGCAGTTCTTC.

V is TRBV7-9 and J is TRBJ2-5; D is unclear. Germline V gives CDR1 SEHNR, CDR2 FQNEAQ (reference sequence). The ends were cut back, 1 base at V and 5 bases at J, with 5 bases in the middle. The length of the CDR3 is 12 residues. The CDR3 loop is CASSLGRETQYF. The CDR3 DNA reads as TGTGCCAGCAGCTTAGGGCGGGAGACCCAGTACTTC.

This rearrangement joins TRBV6-5 to TRBJ2-6; TRBD2 is a possible D gene (5 bases). This CDR3 has 15 amino acids. The V and J ends lost 5 bases and 4 bases respectively, with 12 bases between them. Germline V CDR1 and CDR2: MNHEY, SVGAGI. CDR3 bases: TGTGCCAGCAGTGCTAGGGAGTCCGGGGCCAACGTCCTGACTTTC. Amino acid sequence: CASSARESGANVLTF.

The V call is TRBV7-2, the J call TRBJ2-3, with 9 bases matching TRBD2. CDR1 is SGHTA and CDR2 is FQGNSA in the germline V gene. The length of the CDR3 is 16 residues. V dropped 4 bases and J dropped 5; count of bases not matched to a gene: 10. The CDR3 DNA sequence: TGTGCCAGCAGCTCTCCCTTAGCGGGAGAGGTAGATACGCAGTATTTT. Protein sequence: CASSSPLAGEVDTQYF.

V gene TRBV7-8 combines with J gene TRBJ2-2; no clear D. Germline CDR1 SGHVS, CDR2 FQNEAQ. V was shortened by 3 bases and J by 6 bases, with 5 bases between the two germline ends. This CDR3 comprises 12 residues. CDR3 region: CASSFRAGELFF. The CDR3 coding sequence is TGTGCCAGCAGCTTCCGGGCCGGGGAGCTGTTTTTT.

The chain employs TRBV27 and TRBJ2-3, with 10 bases matching TRBD1. The trim removed 6 bases at V and 1 base at J, leaving 10 bases unmatched. Per germline, CDR1 MNHEY and CDR2 SMNVEV (reference sequence). The CDR3 runs to 17 residues. The CDR3 bases are TGTGCCAGCAGATCCCTGCCGGGGACAGGGGGCACAGATACGCAGTATTTT. It yields the protein CASRSLPGTGGTDTQYF.

The rearrangement uses TRBV5-4 and TRBJ2-3, with unresolved D. Germline CDR1 is SGHNT and CDR2 is YYREEE (reference sequence). The CDR3 totals 16 residues. With 4 bases removed from V and 2 bases from J, the gap between germline ends came to 17 bases. DNA for the CDR3: TGTGCCAGCAGCCACCACTTAGCCGGAAACACAGATACGCAGTATTTT. It translates to CASSHHLAGNTDTQYF. The whole variable domain, remainder taken from reference TRBV5-4 and TRBJ2-3, is ETGVTQSPTHLIKTRGQQVTLRCSSQSGHNTVSWYQQALGQGPQFIFQYYREEENGRGNFPPRFSGLQFPNYSSELNVNALELDDSALYLCASSHHLAGNTDTQYFGPGTRLTVL.

The V gene is TRBV11-2, the J gene TRBJ2-1; 8 positions agree with TRBD2. The J segment lost 2 bases and the V segment lost 5 bases, leaving 5 bases of the junction unmatched. Germline lookup yields CDR1 SGHAT and CDR2 FQNNGV. This CDR3 spans 15 amino acids. The CDR3 protein is CASSGTSGPYNEQFF. CDR3 sequence (DNA): TGTGCCAGCAGCGGCACTAGCGGCCCCTACAATGAGCAGTTCTTC.

This clone was detected only once. This chain links TRBV19 with TRBJ1-1, with unresolved D. Germline loops: CDR1 LNHDA, CDR2 SQIVND (reference sequence). V was shortened by 6 bases and J by 7 bases, with 9 bases between the two germline ends. CDR3 size: 11 residues. The CDR3 is CASRQTVEAFF. The CDR3 DNA reads as TGTGCCAGTAGACAAACGGTTGAAGCTTTCTTT.

This rearrangement joins TRBV5-6 to TRBJ2-3; 7 nucleotides agree with TRBD2. The CDR3 extends over 15 amino acids. CDR1 is SGHDT, CDR2 YYEEEE, per germline. The V gene end was trimmed by 8 bases and the J gene end by 5 bases; junction bases not matched to a gene: 14. The chain's CDR3 is CASKPSAGAIDTQYF. As DNA, the CDR3 is TGTGCCAGTAAACCCTCCGCGGGAGCGATAGATACGCAGTATTTT.

The chain joins TRBV27 to TRBJ2-1, with 10 bases identical to TRBD1. The CDR3 has 15 amino acids. CDR1 and CDR2 (germline): MNHEY, SMNVEV (reference sequence). V lost 8 bases, J lost 8 bases, and 12 bases stayed unmatched. The CDR3 DNA is TGTGCCAGCTTTAGACCGGGACAGGGGATGGATGAGCAGTTCTTC. Its protein product is CASFRPGQGMDEQFF.

This chain joins TRBV7-9 and TRBJ2-5; a weak D match, TRBD2 (7 bases). V was cut by 2 bases and J by 4 bases, with 17 bases left in between. Per the germline V gene, CDR1 is SEHNR and CDR2 is FQNEAQ (reference sequence). CDR3 length: 16 amino acids. CDR3: CASSLPIGGEGETQYF. Written as DNA, the CDR3 is TGTGCCAGCAGCTTACCAATAGGGGGGGAGGGAGAGACCCAGTACTTC.

CDR3 sequence reads: CASSEEGTPSAYGYTF. The CDR3 nucleotides read TGTGCCAGCAGTGAAGAAGGGACACCGTCCGCCTATGGCTACACCTTC. The rearrangement joins TRBV2 to TRBJ1-2; a weak D match, TRBD1 (6 bases). V dropped 1 base and J dropped 4 bases, with 16 bases sitting between them. CDR1 SNHLY and CDR2 FYNNEI come from the germline V gene. CDR3 length: 16 amino acids.

V is TRBV6-1 and J is TRBJ2-7, with no clear D. This CDR3 has 14 residues. Germline CDR1 is MNHNS and CDR2 is SASEGT. V lost 2 bases and J lost 0, with 8 bases in between. This CDR3 reads CASSELRLSYEQYF. CDR3 DNA sequence: TGTGCCAGCAGTGAACTTCGCCTCTCCTACGAGCAGTACTTC.

The genes are TRBV5-5 and TRBJ2-1; 9 positions match TRBD1. The trim removed 0 bases at V and 6 bases at J, leaving 1 base unmatched. This CDR3 spans 14 amino acids. CDR1 is SGHKS, CDR2 YYEKEE, per germline (reference sequence). The DNA for the CDR3 is TGTGCCAGCAGCTTGGGACAGGGGGTCAATGAGCAGTTCTTC. It specifies CASSLGQGVNEQFF.

The chain employs TRBV5-1 and TRBJ2-2, with D perhaps matching TRBD1 or TRBD2 (7 bases each). The length of the CDR3 is 12 residues. Germline V lookup: CDR1 SGHRS, CDR2 YFSETQ. V was shortened by 7 bases and J by 6 bases, with 10 bases between the two germline ends. The CDR3 reads CASSGGAGELFF. The CDR3 DNA reads TGCGCCAGCTCAGGGGGGGCCGGGGAGCTGTTTTTT.

The chain uses TRBV28 and TRBJ2-1; 7 bases line up with TRBD2. Germline CDR1 and CDR2: MDHEN and SYDVKM. The V and J ends lost 5 bases and 0 bases, in that order; junction bases with no gene match: 19. The CDR3 contains 20 residues. The CDR3, as DNA: TGTGCCAGCAGTCAACCATCTTCTTGGACTAGTCAGAGCTCCTACAATGAGCAGTTCTTC. This codes for CASSQPSSWTSQSSYNEQFF.

The chain is built from TRBV4-1 and TRBJ1-1, with D maybe TRBD1 (6 bases). Trimming cost V 4 bases and J 3 bases, with 18 bases left between them. CDR1 is MGHRA and CDR2 is YSYEKL in the germline V gene. This CDR3 contains 16 residues. The CDR3 DNA is TGCGCCAGCAGCCCTGGATACCTCAGGGGAGACACTGAAGCTTTCTTT. Its translation: CASSPGYLRGDTEAFF.

DNA for the CDR3: TGTGCCAGCAGCTTGGCCGGTTTGGGTCCGTCTGAAGCTTTCTTT. This sequence encodes CASSLAGLGPSEAFF. The chain couples TRBV5-6 to TRBJ1-1, with D unclear. There are 15 residues in the CDR3. The V end was cut by 0 bases, the J end by 6 bases, with 15 bases between. Germline CDR1 is SGHDT and CDR2 is YYEEEE.

CDR3 loop: CSAGTGQGQPQHF. The DNA of the CDR3 is TGCAGCGCTGGGACAGGCCAGGGTCAGCCCCAGCATTTT. The J gene is TRBJ1-5, the V gene TRBV29-1; TRBD1 aligns across 8 bases. CDR1 SQVTM and CDR2 ANQGSEA come from the germline V gene. With V trimmed by 7 bases and J by 6 bases, 8 bases remained unmatched. The CDR3 has 13 amino acids.

V is TRBV6-1 and J is TRBJ1-5; unclear D gene. Trimming took 7 bases from V and 1 from J, leaving 14 bases between them. The CDR3 totals 15 residues. Germline V gives CDR1 MNHNS, CDR2 SASEGT. CDR3 sequence (DNA): TGTGCCAGCACCCCGGTCCGAGAAAGCAATCAGCCCCAGCATTTT. This sequence encodes CASTPVRESNQPQHF.

The rearrangement joins TRBV9 to TRBJ2-7; 11 bases match TRBD2. This CDR3 comprises 15 residues. V shed 4 bases, J shed 3 bases, and the junction held 6 bases outside the gene matches. Germline CDR1 reads SGDLS; CDR2 reads YYNGEE. In DNA form, the CDR3 reads TGTGCCAGCAGCCTAGAGGGGACTAGCGGCTACGAGCAGTACTTC. Its translation is CASSLEGTSGYEQYF. The full variable domain, its missing parts supplied by reference TRBV9 and TRBJ2-7, is DSGVTQTPKHLITATGQRVTLRCSPRSGDLSVYWYQQSLDQGLQFLIQYYNGEERAKGNILERFSAQQFPDLHSELNLSSLELGDSALYFCASSLEGTSGYEQYFGPGTRLTVT.

The chain carries TRBV12-5 and TRBJ2-1; 7 nucleotides agree with TRBD1. After removal of 1 base from V and 15 bases from J, the junction contained 3 bases not matched to a gene. Per the germline V gene, CDR1 is LGHNT and CDR2 is FRNRAP. The CDR3 totals 11 residues. The CDR3 DNA is TGTGCTAGTGGTTTGGGACAGGGCCCGTTCTTC. It specifies CASGLGQGPFF.